This TCR beta chain was identified in a study of T cells in Graves' hyperthyroidism and ophthalmopathy. Study context: Prior to any treatment, at the point of initial diagnosis, peripheral blood was collected.

TCR beta CDR3 sequences were amplified from RNA transcripts. The HTBI set primed first-round TCR CDR3 RT-PCR. TCRdb itself ran the multiplex PCR reads through MiXCR, one entry per CDR3 protein. The data show approximately 870,000 distinct CDR3 sequences, approximately 40% seen once. Uncontrolled infection, other autoimmune disease, pregnancy or lactation excluded patients. The CDR3 spans 13 residues. V was cut by 3 bases and J by 7 bases, with 7 bases left in between. Germline loops: CDR1 LGHNA, CDR2 YSLEER. This chain links TRBV4-3 with TRBJ1-6; no clear D gene. What was sequenced was blood. The TCR originated in a man younger than 35 with Graves' hyperthyroidism. CDR3: CASSQEENSPLHF. In DNA form, the CDR3 reads TGCGCCAGCAGCCAGGAAGAAAATTCACCCCTCCACTTT.